The entry below describes one TCR beta chain. The target of this receptor is not known. Per-base qualities were not stored, and no clone one base away is much larger. Enrolling through a virtual design, the prospective study's participants ranged in age from roughly 18 to 95 years and lived across roughly 24 United States geographic areas. In the prospective study, participants were assigned to cohorts based on the clinical history participants reported in a screening survey and a study questionnaire. Each participant in the prospective study had whole blood, serum and a nasopharyngeal or oropharyngeal swab collected by mobile phlebotomists. Prospective study participants could optionally give additional blood draws and questionnaires over a 2-month period. Blood samples from the prospective study were shipped frozen or at room temperature prior to DNA extraction. TCRbeta CDR3 regions were amplified from genomic DNA using the immunoSEQ Assay, a bias-controlled multiplex PCR. The source study handled its data this way. Within the assay, amplification of reference gene primers was used to estimate how many nucleated cells each sample contained. Sequence reads were collapsed and filtered to measure the absolute abundance of every unique TCRbeta CDR3 rearrangement. For each sample, productive Simpson clonality was calculated as the square root of Simpson's diversity index across productive rearrangements. The table comes from immuneACCESS by way of TCRdb, which keeps in-frame sequences with V and J called. Part of the clones is missing from these tables; in studies checked, under half for an unresolved V gene and the rest for unknown reasons. V and J calls and clone size follow that table, whereas D and trimming were derived from the DNA. This sample lists 270,000 or so clones; roughly 90% were detected once. The ten largest clones take up roughly 2% of the sample.

CDR3 length: 16 amino acids, cysteine to phenylalanine. Of the read, only the CDR3 DNA is kept; its 48 bases are in frame from base 1. CDR1 and CDR2 (SGHDN, FVKESK) derive from the germline V gene. V is shortened by 1 base, J by 7 bases, and the region joining them spans 16 bases. This entry belongs to a study of blood T cell repertoires in COVID-19 (dated by TCRdb to the early 2020s). Background for the entire study: Samples from collaborators originated in the United States, Italy and Spain and spanned both the acute and convalescent phases of COVID-19. The material from the prospective study consisted of cDNA or gDNA derived from T cells, B-cell-depleted T cells, or PBMCs. Where available, HLA class I and class II types were obtained from metadata supplied by the sample provider rather than from assay-based typing. Sample metadata almost always included a de-identified subject ID, COVID-19 status, age in years and sex. Samples were obtained from the ongoing ImmuneRACE study (first 160 participants) and from 1,254 subjects provided by 6 global collaborators. Deeply sampled blood TCRbeta repertoires from subjects exposed to, actively infected with, or recovered from COVID-19 were included in the dataset. The repertoires were released in a freely available public database intended as a resource for research on the immune response to SARS-CoV-2.

Overall results and qualifications from the work: Clinical and demographic metadata were provided uncurated, with the amount varying by source and participant.

What was sequenced was PBMCs or T cells enriched from blood (not recorded which). The receptor was derived from a woman in her 40s with acute COVID-19. The chain is encoded by TRBV14 joined to TRBJ1-4; no D segment can be confidently identified. The CDR3 region reads CASSQVFPGFTEKLFF. The nucleotide sequence reads as follows: TGTGCCAGCAGCCAAGTTTTTCCGGGGTTTACTGAAAAACTGTTTTTT.